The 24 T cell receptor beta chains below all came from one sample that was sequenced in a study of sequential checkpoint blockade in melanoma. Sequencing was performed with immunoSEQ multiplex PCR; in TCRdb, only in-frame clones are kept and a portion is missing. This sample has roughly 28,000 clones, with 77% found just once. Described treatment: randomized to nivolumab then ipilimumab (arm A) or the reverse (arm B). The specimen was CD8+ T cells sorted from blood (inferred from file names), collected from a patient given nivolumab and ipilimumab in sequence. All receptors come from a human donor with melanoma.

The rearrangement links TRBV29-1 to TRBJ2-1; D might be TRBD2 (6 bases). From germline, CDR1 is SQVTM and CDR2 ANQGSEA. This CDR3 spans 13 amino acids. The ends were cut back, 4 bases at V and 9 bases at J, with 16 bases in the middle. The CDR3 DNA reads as TGCAGCGTTGGGGCGGGGCTGAGTGGTGAGCAGTTCTTC. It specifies CSVGAGLSGEQFF.

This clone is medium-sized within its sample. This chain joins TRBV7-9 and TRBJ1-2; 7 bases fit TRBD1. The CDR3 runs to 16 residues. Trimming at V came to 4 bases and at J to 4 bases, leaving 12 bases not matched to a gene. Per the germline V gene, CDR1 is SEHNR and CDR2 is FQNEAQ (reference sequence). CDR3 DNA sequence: TGTGCCAGCAGCTCGTACCCCGGAACAGGGGTCTATGGCTACACCTTC. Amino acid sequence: CASSSYPGTGVYGYTF.

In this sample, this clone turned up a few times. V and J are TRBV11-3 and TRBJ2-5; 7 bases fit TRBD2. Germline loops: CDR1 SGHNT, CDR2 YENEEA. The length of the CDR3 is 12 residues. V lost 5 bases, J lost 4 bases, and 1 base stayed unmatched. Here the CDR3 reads CASSRGGETQYF. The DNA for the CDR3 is TGTGCCAGCAGCCGCGGGGGAGAGACCCAGTACTTC.

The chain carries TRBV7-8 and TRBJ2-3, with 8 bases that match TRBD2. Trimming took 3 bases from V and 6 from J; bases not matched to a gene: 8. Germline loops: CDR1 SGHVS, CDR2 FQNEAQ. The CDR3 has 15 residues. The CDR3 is CASSLAGGAWDTQYF. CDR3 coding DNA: TGTGCCAGCAGCTTGGCCGGGGGGGCCTGGGATACGCAGTATTTT.

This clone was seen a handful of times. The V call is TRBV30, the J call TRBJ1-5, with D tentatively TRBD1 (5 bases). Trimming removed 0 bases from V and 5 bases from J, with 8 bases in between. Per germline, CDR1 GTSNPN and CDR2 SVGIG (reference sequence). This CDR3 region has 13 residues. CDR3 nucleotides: TGTGCCTGGAGTGTTGGGGCCGATCAGCCCCAGCATTTT. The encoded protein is CAWSVGADQPQHF.

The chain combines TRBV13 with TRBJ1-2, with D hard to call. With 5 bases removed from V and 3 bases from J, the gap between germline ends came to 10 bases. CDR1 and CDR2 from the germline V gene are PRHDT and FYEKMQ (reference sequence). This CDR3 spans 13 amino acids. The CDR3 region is CASSTIGDYGYTF. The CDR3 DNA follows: TGTGCCAGCAGCACTATTGGTGACTATGGCTACACCTTC.

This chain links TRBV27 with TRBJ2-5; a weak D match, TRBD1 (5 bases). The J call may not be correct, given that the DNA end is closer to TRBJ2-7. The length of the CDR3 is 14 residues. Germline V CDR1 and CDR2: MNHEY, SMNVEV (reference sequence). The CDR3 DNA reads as TGTGCCAGCAGTTTACAGGGTTTTCCCTACGAGCAGTACTTC. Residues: CASSLQGFPYEQYF.

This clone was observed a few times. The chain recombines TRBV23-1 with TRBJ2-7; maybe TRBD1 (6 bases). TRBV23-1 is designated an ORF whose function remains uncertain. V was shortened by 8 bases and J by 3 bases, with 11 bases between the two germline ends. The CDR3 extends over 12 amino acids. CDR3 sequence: CASGTFFYEQYF. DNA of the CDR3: TGCGCCAGCGGGACATTTTTCTACGAGCAGTACTTC.

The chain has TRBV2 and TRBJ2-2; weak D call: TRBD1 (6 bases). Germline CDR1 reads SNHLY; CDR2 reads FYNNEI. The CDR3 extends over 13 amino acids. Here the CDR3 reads CARGTRGTGELFF. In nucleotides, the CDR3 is TGTGCAAGGGGGACAAGGGGAACCGGGGAGCTGTTTTTT.

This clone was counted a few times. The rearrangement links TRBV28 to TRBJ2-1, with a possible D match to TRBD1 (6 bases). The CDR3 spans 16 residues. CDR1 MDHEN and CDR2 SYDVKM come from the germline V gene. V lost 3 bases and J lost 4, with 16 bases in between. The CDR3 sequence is CASSFLGNREYNEQFF. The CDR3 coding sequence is TGTGCCAGCAGTTTCCTCGGGAACAGGGAGTACAATGAGCAGTTCTTC.

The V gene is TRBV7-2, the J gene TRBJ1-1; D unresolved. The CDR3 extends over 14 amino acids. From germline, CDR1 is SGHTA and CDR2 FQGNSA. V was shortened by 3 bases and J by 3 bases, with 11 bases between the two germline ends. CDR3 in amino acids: CASSFSPTDTEAFF. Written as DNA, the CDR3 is TGTGCCAGCAGCTTCTCGCCAACGGACACTGAAGCTTTCTTT.

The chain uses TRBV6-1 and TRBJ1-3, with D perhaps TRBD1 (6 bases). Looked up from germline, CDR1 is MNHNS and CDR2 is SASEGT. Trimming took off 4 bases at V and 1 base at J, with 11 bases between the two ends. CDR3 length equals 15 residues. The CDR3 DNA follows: TGTGCCAGCAGTGCCTGGACAGCTTCTGGAAACACCATATATTTT. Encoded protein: CASSAWTASGNTIYF.

CDR3 amino acids: CASSLGTGHQPQHF. The DNA of the CDR3 is TGTGCCAGCAGCCTGGGGACAGGGCATCAGCCCCAGCATTTT. The J gene is TRBJ1-5, the V gene TRBV5-6; 9 bases are shared with TRBD1. CDR1 and CDR2 (germline): SGHDT, YYEEEE. The length of the CDR3 is 14 residues. Losses at the gene ends were 4 bases for V and 5 bases for J; bases not matched to a gene: 4.

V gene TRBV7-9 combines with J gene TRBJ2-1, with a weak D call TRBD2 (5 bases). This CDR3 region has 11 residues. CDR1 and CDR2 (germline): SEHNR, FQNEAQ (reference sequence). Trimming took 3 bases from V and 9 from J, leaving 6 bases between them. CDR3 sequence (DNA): TGTGCCAGCAGCTTGGCGGGTGAGCAGTTCTTC. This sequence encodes CASSLAGEQFF.

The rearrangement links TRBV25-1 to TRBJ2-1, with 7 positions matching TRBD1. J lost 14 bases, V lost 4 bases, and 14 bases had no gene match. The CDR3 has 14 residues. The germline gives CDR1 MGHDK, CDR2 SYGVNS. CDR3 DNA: TGTGCCAGCAGTGGAGGTGGTGGACTCCAGGGGGAGTTCTTC. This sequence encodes CASSGGGGLQGEFF.

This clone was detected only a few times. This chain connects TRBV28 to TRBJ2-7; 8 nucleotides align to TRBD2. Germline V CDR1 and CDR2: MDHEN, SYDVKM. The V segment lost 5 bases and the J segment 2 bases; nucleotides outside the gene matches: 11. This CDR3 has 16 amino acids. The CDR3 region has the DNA TGTGCCAGCAGTGGCCGGGGGGGCGAATTAGCCTACGAGCAGTACTTC. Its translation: CASSGRGGELAYEQYF.

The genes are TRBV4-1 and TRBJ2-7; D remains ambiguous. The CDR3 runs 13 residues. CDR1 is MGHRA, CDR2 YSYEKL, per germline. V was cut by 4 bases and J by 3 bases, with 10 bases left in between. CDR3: CASSPEPDYEQYF. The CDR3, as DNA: TGCGCCAGCAGCCCTGAACCAGACTACGAGCAGTACTTC.

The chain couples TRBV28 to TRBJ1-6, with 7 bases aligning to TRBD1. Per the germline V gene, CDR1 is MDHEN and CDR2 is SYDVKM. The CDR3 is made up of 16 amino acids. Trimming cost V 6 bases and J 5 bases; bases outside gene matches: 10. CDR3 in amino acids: CASRKWAGQHNSPLHF. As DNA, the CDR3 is TGTGCCAGCAGGAAGTGGGCGGGACAGCATAATTCACCCCTCCACTTT.

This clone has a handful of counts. The CDR3: CASSLGLAVYEQYF. The CDR3 coding sequence is TGTGCCAGCAGCTTAGGACTAGCGGTCTACGAGCAGTACTTC. V usage is TRBV11-2 and J usage is TRBJ2-5; 9 bases align to TRBD2. The tail of the sequence fits TRBJ2-7 better, so the J call may be wrong. Germline V CDR1 and CDR2: SGHAT, FQNNGV. The length of the CDR3 is 14 residues.

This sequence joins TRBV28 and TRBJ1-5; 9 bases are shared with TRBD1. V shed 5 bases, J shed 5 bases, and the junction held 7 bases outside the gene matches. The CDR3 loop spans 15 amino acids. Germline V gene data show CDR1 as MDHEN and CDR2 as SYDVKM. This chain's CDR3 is CASSPPGQGYQPQHF. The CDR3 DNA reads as TGTGCCAGCAGTCCACCGGGACAGGGTTATCAGCCCCAGCATTTT. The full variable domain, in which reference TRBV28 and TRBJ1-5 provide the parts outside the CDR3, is DVKVTQSSRYLVKRTGEKVFLECVQDMDHENMFWYRQDPGLGLRLIYFSYDVKMKEKGDIPEGYSVSREKKERFSLILESASTNQTSMYLCASSPPGQGYQPQHFGDGTRLSIL.

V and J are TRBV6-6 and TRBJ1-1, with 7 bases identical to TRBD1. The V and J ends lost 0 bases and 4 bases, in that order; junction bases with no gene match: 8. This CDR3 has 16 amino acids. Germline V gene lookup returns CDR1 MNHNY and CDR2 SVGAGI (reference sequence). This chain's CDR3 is CASSYSDRIGFTEAFF. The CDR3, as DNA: TGTGCCAGCAGTTACTCGGACAGGATCGGGTTCACTGAAGCTTTCTTT.

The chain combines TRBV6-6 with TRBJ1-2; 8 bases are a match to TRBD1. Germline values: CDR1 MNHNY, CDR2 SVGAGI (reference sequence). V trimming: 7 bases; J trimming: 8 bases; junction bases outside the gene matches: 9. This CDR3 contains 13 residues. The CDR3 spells CASNIDRGRGYTF. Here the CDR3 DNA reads TGTGCCAGCAACATCGACAGGGGACGCGGCTACACCTTC.

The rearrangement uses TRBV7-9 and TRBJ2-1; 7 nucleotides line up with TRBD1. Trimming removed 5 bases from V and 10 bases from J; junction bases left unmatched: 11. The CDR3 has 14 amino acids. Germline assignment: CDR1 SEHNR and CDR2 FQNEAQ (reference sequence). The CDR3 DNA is TGTGCCAGCAGCCCACCGACAGGGAGTCCCGAGCAGTTCTTC. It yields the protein CASSPPTGSPEQFF.

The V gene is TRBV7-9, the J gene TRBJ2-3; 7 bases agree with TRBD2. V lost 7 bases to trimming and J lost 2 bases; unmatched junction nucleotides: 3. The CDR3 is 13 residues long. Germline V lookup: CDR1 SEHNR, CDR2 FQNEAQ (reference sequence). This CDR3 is CASIAGVTDTQYF. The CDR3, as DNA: TGTGCCAGCATCGCGGGGGTCACAGATACGCAGTATTTT.